This record concerns one T cell receptor (beta chain) sequence. It lacks a known antigen. No clone much larger than this one lies a single base away; base qualities are absent. Receptor amplification or capture employed the immunoSEQ multiplex PCR assay. For the multiplex PCR, a mixture combining 60 forward primers for TCR Vbeta segments and 13 reverse primers for TCR Jbeta segments was used. A multiplex PCR assay on genomic DNA amplified the CDR3 region of rearranged TCR beta genes. On the Illumina HiSeq System, the amplified TCR beta libraries were sequenced as 87-base-pair reads. The source study handled its data this way. In a later analysis, some 80 million unique TCR beta chains were counted across the roughly 670 repertoires, and roughly 11 million of these chains were shared by at least two donors. A nearest-neighbor algorithm error-corrected the raw reads and collapsed the reads into unique sequences, merging closely related sequences to remove PCR and sequencing errors. Alignment of CDR3 sequences to IMGT reference sequences was used to assign V, D and J gene segments. For a sequence to be retained, a match of at least six nucleotides to both a V gene segment and a J gene segment was required. A rearrangement was called productive if the CDR3 had no stop codons and remained in frame with V and J, and every other rearrangement was called non-productive. Following IMGT convention, CDR3 was defined as the stretch from the second conserved V-encoded cysteine up to the conserved J-encoded phenylalanine. The earlier analysis of about 500 of the donors excluded sequences that lacked an unambiguous match to a single V gene segment. An earlier analysis of under 750 of the donors called V segments functional above 56.7% productive rearrangements and segregating when the between-donor standard deviation exceeded 5%. A statistical classification framework was built to diagnose cytomegalovirus status from the catalog of TCR beta chain sequences. A later analysis assigned V and J genes by comparing TCR nucleotide sequences with IMGT/GENE-DB human TR gene sequences. Using the TCRdist pipeline, a later analysis assigned CDR3 sequences along with most-parsimonious VDJ recombination scenarios. In a later analysis, every TCR beta chain was defined by the combination of its CDR3 amino acid sequence and its V-gene family, and reads without a unique V-gene family were dropped. As a way to deal with suspected cross-contamination and a sequencing artifact, a later analysis dropped hundreds of nucleotide sequences that were highly shared and had low generation probability. In a later analysis, a clonal expansion index for each public chain was calculated from normalized within-repertoire ranks of inferred template counts. In a later analysis, generation probabilities were computed with a VDJ recombination model fitted to out-of-frame rearrangements, and the resulting probabilities were checked against IGoR. In a later analysis, TCR-TCR, TCR-HLA and TCR-CMV co-occurrence was scored with hypergeometric tests, and a repertoire-size bias correction was applied to TCR pairs. False discovery rates were estimated in a later analysis by permuting HLA or CMV assignments 20 times. In a later analysis, co-occurring TCRs were grouped with DBSCAN, and TCRdist sequence similarity was added when clustering was performed within HLA-allele-positive subsets. Repertoires with fewer than 30,000 or more than 120,000 public chains were left out of co-occurrence clustering, as were a handful of repertoires with anomalous nucleotide sharing. TCRdb took this table from immuneACCESS and kept in-frame rearrangements with V and J called. Such tables lack part of the clones; where checked against another copy, unresolved V genes explain under half of the gap, and the rest is unexplained. That table furnishes V, J and clone size, whereas the DNA furnished D and trimming. Counted in this sample were roughly 200,000 clones; roughly 68% of them appeared once. The ten largest clones take up less than 3% of the sample.

The germline V gene yields SGDLS for CDR1 and YYNGEE for CDR2. Trimming at the junction amounts to 0 bases on V and 7 bases on J, and the germline ends lie 9 bases apart. Including cysteine and phenylalanine, the CDR3 has 13 amino acids. This entry keeps only the CDR3 DNA: 39 bases, framed from base 1. This sample is drawn from a study of cytomegalovirus exposure and HLA in healthy donors (dated by TCRdb to the late 2010s). For the wider study: An earlier analysis of approximately 600 of the donors reported approximately 300 Gb of sequence data and some 100 million unique TCR beta sequences from roughly 200 million T cells. An early release covering 550 to 650 HLA-typed donors comprised approximately 290 gigabases of sequencing data and 65 million to 100 million unique TCR sequences. The genetic ancestry cluster associated with self-reported Caucasian donors included over 65% of the 350 to 500 genotyped donors. The study aimed to test whether cataloging public T cell receptors could reveal signatures of past pathogen exposure. The T cell repertoires of some 670 subjects were profiled by immunosequencing and related to cytomegalovirus serostatus. Besides the first cohort of approximately 670 subjects, a separate validation cohort made up of roughly 120 different subjects was used. To predict cytomegalovirus infection status, the study brought together high-throughput TCR immunosequencing, statistical association of individual TCRs with disease status, and machine learning. A later analysis re-examined previously published TCR beta repertoires from about 670 donors and added high-resolution HLA genotyping to investigate patterns of TCR occurrence. Rather than drawing on any new phenotypic data, the later analysis identified candidate immune exposures from TCR beta sequences and the way those sequences occurred across donors. To decide whether each TCR beta V gene segment behaved as functional or pseudogenic, an earlier analysis of 587 of the donors relied on high-throughput TCR beta sequencing. Donor age, sex, ethnicity and CMV serostatus were collected together with the repertoire data. A later genetic analysis took genome-wide SNP genotypes for about 65% of the 666 donors and used that subset as a discovery cohort. Every discovery cohort repertoire had been produced on one sequencing platform. HLA typing included class I and class II loci at four-digit resolution. Typing coverage varied by locus: roughly 620-640 donors for A, B, C, DRB1 and DQB1; approximately 520 for DQA1; around 610 for DPA1; 450 to 480 for DPB1. Five DR-DQ haplotypes were treated as single units for association and clustering because of strong linkage in the cohort. On average, 235,054 unique TCR beta nucleotide sequences were sequenced per donor among roughly 430 genotyped donors of the cohort, with roughly 18% of those sequences being non-productive.

Overall results and qualifications from the work: In vitro tests confirmed that a few of the cytomegalovirus-associated TCR beta chains recognize cytomegalovirus antigens. It was suggested by the authors that the approach could potentially be generalized to other disease states and immunological phenotypes. In an earlier analysis of approximately 590 of the donors, most TCR beta V segments appeared in productive rearrangements about 87% or about 30% of the time, broadly matching IMGT annotations. The cohort was sequenced for TCR beta chains only, and without alpha or paired-chain data the features that could be detected were limited. The study gave a list of 150 to 200 TCR beta chains associated with cytomegalovirus. Linkage disequilibrium might explain the correlated functional status among segregating V segments, but an unknown experimental factor could not be excluded. In a later analysis, some 17,000 TCR beta sequences were associated with specific HLA alleles at a false discovery rate of 0.05. In a later analysis, HLA-associated TCR beta chains were found to be more clonally expanded and to have lower generation probabilities than equally common non-associated chains. The only immune exposure information available for the cohort was CMV serostatus. While some public TCRs were present in many individuals, most TCR sequences turned up only very rarely across donors. An association between a missense DCLRE1C variant and V-gene and J-gene trimming of TCR beta chains was found in a later genetic analysis and replicated in an independent cohort. The classifier was reported to diagnose cytomegalovirus status with high specificity and sensitivity in both the original cohort and the validation cohort. A later genetic analysis reported fewer N-insertions in productive TCRs among donors in an Asian-associated ancestry cluster than the roughly 640-donor mean. Because HLA typing was unavailable for some donors at each locus, only the typed subset was used in association tests. Most CMV-associated TCR beta chains appeared to be HLA-restricted in a later analysis, and the HLA associations seemed to be driven largely by CMV exposure. A cluster of highly shared sequence variants was judged likely to represent a technical artifact of the sequencing pipeline. Because counts were too low, fewer than 20 rarely observed V segments, including chromosome 9 orphons, were excluded from the earlier analysis of some 590 of the donors. A further reported finding was that TCR beta sequences accurately predicted the HLA-A and HLA-B alleles for most subjects in the first cohort. Assigning TCR associations to individual alleles was difficult when HLA alleles, especially DR and DQ, strongly co-occurred. Several of the top co-occurrence clusters appeared to be linked to parvovirus B19, influenza, CMV and Epstein-Barr virus, according to a later analysis. According to a later analysis, TCR association rates differed among HLA loci, with DRB1 alleles showing the most associated TCRs and HLA-C alleles showing the fewest. The 87-base-pair reads could not distinguish some IMGT-functional V segments, including TRBV6-2 and TRBV6-3, so those segments were excluded. Roughly uniform sequencing depth across donors was assumed in presence/absence analyses, although this assumption may not hold.

The cohort consisted of hundreds of healthy bone marrow donors. All cohort members were sampled while nominally healthy, although unrecorded immune exposures were likely present. The donor was CMV seropositive and belonged to the group of 250 to 300 seropositive cohort members. Each donor provided a peripheral blood sample, and peripheral blood mononuclear cells were used for TCR beta sequencing. Genomic DNA extraction from the blood cell samples was performed with the Qiagen DNeasy Blood Extraction Kit. The sequenced material came from PBMCs. The chain couples TRBV9 to TRBJ2-3; TRBD1 could be the D gene, as 6 bases match. The receptor was derived from a man aged 35 to 55 in good health and CMV-seropositive. CDR3 reads: CASSVGGQNTQYF. The DNA sequence reads TGTGCCAGCAGCGTAGGGGGACAAAATACGCAGTATTTT.